This T cell receptor beta chain was recovered during a study of blood T cell repertoires in COVID-19. TCRdb's copy holds only in-frame clones and misses some; the assay was immunoSEQ multiplex PCR. The sample yields under 45,000 clones, more than 75% seen once. The CDR3 contains 18 residues. V lost 6 bases and J lost 0; bases outside the gene matches: 14. In germline, CDR1 is WSHSY, CDR2 SAAADI. The receptor comes from a man between 40 and 49 years old with COVID-19, enrolled during active disease. V gene TRBV10-2 combines with J gene TRBJ1-2; 9 bases fit TRBD1. Sample: peripheral blood. DNA of the CDR3: TGCGCCAGCAGGGGGGGGACAGGGATGAAACCTACTAACTATGGCTACACCTTC. Translated, it gives CASRGGTGMKPTNYGYTF.